One sample yielded the 27 T cell receptor beta chains listed below, sequenced in a study of OX40 agonist ivuxolimab in advanced cancers. Receptors were amplified or captured by the immunoSEQ multiplex PCR assay. Here the immuneACCESS table is served through TCRdb, limited to in-frame sequences with V and J called. Missing clones are a known gap in these copies; in checked studies unresolved V genes cover under half, and the rest lacks a known reason. The sample includes around 47,000 clones, with more than 80% observed a single time. The top ten clones comprise about 15% of the sample. This specimen was CD4+ or CD8+ T cells sorted from blood, taken in a trial of the OX40 agonist ivuxolimab. These receptors all come from an adult with an advanced solid tumor such as melanoma, head and neck, liver or kidney cancer.

The CDR3 DNA follows: TGTGCCAGCAGCTTAGTTTTGACTAGCGTGAACACCGGGGAGCTGTTTTTT. Its translation: CASSLVLTSVNTGELFF. The chain is built from TRBV7-8 and TRBJ2-2; 8 positions agree with TRBD2. Germline V gives CDR1 SGHVS, CDR2 FQNEAQ. This CDR3 spans 17 amino acids. Trimming removed 1 base from V and 1 base from J; junction bases left unmatched: 5.

The chain combines TRBV29-1 with TRBJ1-2, with a weak D call TRBD1 (6 bases). This CDR3 spans 14 amino acids. CDR1 and CDR2 from the germline V gene are SQVTM and ANQGSEA. V was shortened by 3 bases and J by 4 bases, with 15 bases between the two germline ends. The CDR3 coding sequence is TGCAGCGTTGATCAAGGTCAGGGGCCCTATGGCTACACCTTC. Its translation: CSVDQGQGPYGYTF.

CDR3 nucleotide sequence: TGTGCCACCAGCAGAGACAGGGGGAGCTCCTACGAGCAGTACTTC. Translating gives CATSRDRGSSYEQYF. The J gene is TRBJ2-7, the V gene TRBV15; TRBD1 matches 7 bases. In germline, CDR1 is LNHNV, CDR2 YYDKDF (reference sequence). This CDR3 is 15 amino acids long. After removal of 0 bases from V and 0 bases from J, the junction contained 2 bases not matched to a gene.

The V call is TRBV2, the J call TRBJ1-4; D is possibly TRBD1 (5 bases). V was trimmed by 8 bases and J by 10 bases, leaving 23 bases between them. Germline CDR1 SNHLY, CDR2 FYNNEI. The CDR3 consists of 15 residues. The DNA of the CDR3 is TGTGCCAGCCAAATTTCACAGGAGGGGCTGGGAAAACTGTTTTTT. Its protein product is CASQISQEGLGKLFF. The whole variable domain, remainder taken from reference TRBV2 and TRBJ1-4, is EPEVTQTPSHQVTQMGQEVILRCVPISNHLYFYWYRQILGQKVEFLVSFYNNEISEKSEIFDDQFSVERPDGSNFTLKIRSTKLEDSAMYFCASQISQEGLGKLFFGSGTQLSVL.

The chain recombines TRBV5-4 with TRBJ1-2; TRBD1 might be the D (5 bases). The germline V gene encodes CDR1 SGHNT and CDR2 YYREEE (reference sequence). The V and J ends lost 6 bases and 5 bases respectively, with 8 bases between them. The CDR3 length is 11 residues. The CDR3 sequence: CASTQGYGYTF. DNA of the CDR3: TGTGCCAGCACTCAGGGTTATGGCTACACCTTC.

V gene TRBV5-8 combines with J gene TRBJ1-4; D is ambiguous. CDR3 size: 14 residues. Trimming took off 4 bases at V and 6 bases at J, with 13 bases between the two ends. The germline V gene encodes CDR1 SGHTS and CDR2 YDEGEE. The CDR3 nucleotides read TGTGCCAGCAGCGAGGTTTGGCCAGATGAAAAACTGTTTTTT. Encoded protein: CASSEVWPDEKLFF.

The chain combines TRBV7-8 with TRBJ2-2; no clear D. The germline V gene has CDR1 SGHVS and CDR2 FQNEAQ. The CDR3 has 11 residues. V lost 1 base and J 7 bases, leaving 1 base between the germline ends. The CDR3 nucleotides are TGTGCCAGCAGCTTAGACGGGGAGCTGTTTTTT. Protein product: CASSLDGELFF. The complete variable domain, with remaining parts taken from reference TRBV7-8 and TRBJ2-2, reads GAGVSQSPRYKVAKRGQDVALRCDPISGHVSLFWYQQALGQGPEFLTYFQNEAQLDKSGLPSDRFFAERPEGSVSTLKIQRTQQEDSAVYLCASSLDGELFFGEGSRLTVL.

The chain uses TRBV11-2 and TRBJ2-7; D remains unclear. Deletions cut 3 bases from V and 3 bases from J, with 0 bases between. From germline, CDR1 is SGHAT and CDR2 FQNNGV. This CDR3 spans 10 amino acids. The CDR3 here is CASSFYEQYF. The CDR3 region has the DNA TGTGCCAGCAGCTTCTACGAGCAGTACTTC.

About this clone: The germline gene is not matched at one end of the junction; a read error may be the cause. This sequence joins TRBV28 and TRBJ2-7; 7 positions match TRBD1. The CDR3 spans 14 residues. CDR1 MDHEN and CDR2 SYDVKM come from the germline V gene. CDR3 DNA sequence: TGTGCCAGCAGCCTAGACAGGGTCTCCGACGAGCAGTACTTC. Protein: CASSLDRVSDEQYF.

This sequence joins TRBV27 and TRBJ1-2; D unclear. V dropped 1 base and J dropped 1 base, with 10 bases sitting between them. CDR1 is MNHEY and CDR2 is SMNVEV in the germline V gene (reference sequence). This CDR3 contains 15 residues. The CDR3: CASSLWEQNNYGYTF. The CDR3 nucleotides are TGTGCCAGCAGTTTATGGGAACAGAATAACTATGGCTACACCTTC.

The chain uses TRBV11-2 and TRBJ2-5, with D perhaps TRBD1 (5 bases). The V and J ends lost 3 bases and 2 bases respectively, with 7 bases between them. CDR1 and CDR2 (germline): SGHAT, FQNNGV. The CDR3 is 13 residues long. Written as DNA, the CDR3 is TGTGCCAGCAGCTTGCCAGGGCAAGAGACCCAGTACTTC. Translating it yields CASSLPGQETQYF.

This clone was found a few times. The chain recombines TRBV28 with TRBJ1-1; D ambiguous. CDR3 length: 12 amino acids. Germline V gives CDR1 MDHEN, CDR2 SYDVKM. Trimming left V 8 bases short and J 0 bases short, with 7 bases between. The CDR3 loop is CASGRVNTEAFF. The CDR3 nucleotides read TGTGCCAGCGGGCGGGTGAACACTGAAGCTTTCTTT.

This rearrangement joins TRBV30 to TRBJ1-3; D is unclear. Deletions cut 1 base from V and 2 bases from J, with 6 bases between. Germline CDR1 is GTSNPN and CDR2 is SVGIG (reference sequence). The CDR3 is 13 residues long. The CDR3 bases are TGTGCCTGGAGTGCGGGGACTGGAAACACCATATATTTT. Translating gives CAWSAGTGNTIYF.

This chain links TRBV2 with TRBJ2-5; 10 positions agree with TRBD2. CDR3 length equals 16 residues. V lost 5 bases and J lost 2; bases outside the gene matches: 8. The V gene's germline CDR1 is SNHLY and CDR2 FYNNEI. In DNA, the CDR3 is TGTGCCAGCAGTTCACTAGCGGGGTCTATTCAAGAGACCCAGTACTTC. Protein: CASSSLAGSIQETQYF.

This chain links TRBV28 with TRBJ2-2; D not certain. With 6 bases removed from V and 5 bases from J, the gap between germline ends came to 10 bases. The CDR3 consists of 13 residues. In germline, CDR1 is MDHEN, CDR2 SYDVKM. The CDR3 coding sequence is TGTGCCAGCAGACCCCTTGAGACCGGGGAGCTGTTTTTT. This gives the protein CASRPLETGELFF.

This clone has a handful of counts. The chain couples TRBV19 to TRBJ1-5; 9 bases line up with TRBD1. The CDR3 contains 14 residues. CDR1 is LNHDA and CDR2 is SQIVND in the germline V gene (reference sequence). V trimming: 5 bases; J trimming: 5 bases; junction bases outside the gene matches: 4. The chain's CDR3 is CASSLWTGDQPQHF. In DNA form, the CDR3 reads TGTGCCAGTAGTTTATGGACAGGGGATCAGCCCCAGCATTTT.

This sequence joins TRBV30 and TRBJ2-7, with TRBD2 identical over 7 bases. CDR3 length: 14 residues. Trimming at V came to 4 bases and at J to 2 bases, leaving 8 bases not matched to a gene. Germline CDR1 is GTSNPN and CDR2 is SVGIG (reference sequence). Written as DNA, the CDR3 is TGTGCCTGGACCAGAGCCCGGGGGGCCTACGAGCAGTACTTC. It yields the protein CAWTRARGAYEQYF.

In DNA, the CDR3 is TGTGCCAGCAGTCCCGCAAGGGGGGACTATGGCTACACCTTC. This codes for CASSPARGDYGYTF. The chain carries TRBV28 and TRBJ1-2, with D maybe TRBD1 (6 bases). The CDR3 spans 14 residues. The germline V and J ends were trimmed by 5 bases and 3 bases, with 13 bases remaining between them. The germline V gene has CDR1 MDHEN and CDR2 SYDVKM.

The chain links TRBV9 to TRBJ2-7, with 7 bases aligning to TRBD1. J gave up 2 bases and V 2 bases, and 4 bases lay outside the gene matches. The CDR3 totals 14 residues. Germline V gene lookup returns CDR1 SGDLS and CDR2 YYNGEE. The chain's CDR3 is CASSVGTEAYEQYF. The CDR3, as DNA: TGTGCCAGCAGCGTGGGGACAGAGGCCTACGAGCAGTACTTC.

The chain employs TRBV7-3 and TRBJ2-2, with D uncertain. CDR1 and CDR2 (germline): SGHTA, FQGTGA. Trimming left V 5 bases short and J 0 bases short, with 4 bases between. CDR3 length equals 13 residues. In nucleotides, the CDR3 is TGTGCCAGCAGCCCTACGAACACCGGGGAGCTGTTTTTT. Protein sequence: CASSPTNTGELFF.

This chain joins TRBV29-1 and TRBJ2-7, with TRBD2 identical over 12 bases. The CDR3 spans 13 residues. With V trimmed by 6 bases and J by 1 base, 1 base remained unmatched. Germline CDR1 SQVTM, CDR2 ANQGSEA. The CDR3 region is CSVTSGSSYEQYF. CDR3 sequence (DNA): TGCAGCGTGACTAGCGGGAGTTCCTACGAGCAGTACTTC.

The chain has TRBV7-2 and TRBJ1-1; 8 bases agree with TRBD1. Germline V gene sequence: CDR1 SGHTA, CDR2 FQGNSA. The ends lost 2 bases at V and 6 bases at J; junction bases unmatched: 11. This CDR3 is 16 amino acids long. The CDR3 coding sequence is TGTGCCAGCAGCTTACCCCCCGACAGGGGTGGATCTGAAGCTTTCTTT. Encoded protein: CASSLPPDRGGSEAFF.

This clone occurred once. The chain links TRBV2 to TRBJ2-1; weak D call: TRBD1 (5 bases). This CDR3 has 12 residues. Per germline, CDR1 SNHLY and CDR2 FYNNEI. Trimming removed 4 bases at V and 9 bases at J, with 10 bases between. The CDR3 nucleotides are TGTGCCAGCAGTGGTGGGGCAGCTGAGCAGTTCTTC. This gives the protein CASSGGAAEQFF.

The rearrangement links TRBV27 to TRBJ2-3; unclear D gene. Germline CDR1 reads MNHEY; CDR2 reads SMNVEV (reference sequence). With 1 base removed from V and 4 bases from J, the gap between germline ends came to 6 bases. This CDR3 contains 13 residues. The CDR3 DNA reads as TGTGCCAGCAGTTTATTGTGGGCAGATACGCAGTATTTT. Protein product: CASSLLWADTQYF.

This rearrangement joins TRBV11-3 to TRBJ2-2, with D perhaps TRBD2 (5 bases). The CDR3 is 13 residues long. The germline V and J ends were trimmed by 5 bases and 7 bases, with 11 bases remaining between them. Germline-derived CDR1 and CDR2 are SGHNT and YENEEA. The chain's CDR3 is CASSPSSYGELFF. The CDR3 nucleotides read TGTGCCAGCAGCCCGTCTAGCTACGGGGAGCTGTTTTTT.

This chain joins TRBV28 and TRBJ1-3; 8 nucleotides line up with TRBD1. Germline loops: CDR1 MDHEN, CDR2 SYDVKM. This CDR3 contains 16 residues. Trimming removed 6 bases from V and 0 bases from J; junction bases left unmatched: 7. As DNA, the CDR3 is TGTGCCAGCAGATTGGACAGGGAAATCTCTGGAAACACCATATATTTT. Translation gives CASRLDREISGNTIYF.

The chain uses TRBV6-5 and TRBJ2-7; TRBD2 is a possible D gene (6 bases). CDR3 length: 14 amino acids. With 5 bases removed from V and 0 bases from J, the gap between germline ends came to 11 bases. Germline CDR1 and CDR2: MNHEY and SVGAGI. For the CDR3, the DNA is TGTGCCAGCAGTCTAGCGTCAAACTCCTACGAGCAGTACTTC. Amino acid sequence: CASSLASNSYEQYF.